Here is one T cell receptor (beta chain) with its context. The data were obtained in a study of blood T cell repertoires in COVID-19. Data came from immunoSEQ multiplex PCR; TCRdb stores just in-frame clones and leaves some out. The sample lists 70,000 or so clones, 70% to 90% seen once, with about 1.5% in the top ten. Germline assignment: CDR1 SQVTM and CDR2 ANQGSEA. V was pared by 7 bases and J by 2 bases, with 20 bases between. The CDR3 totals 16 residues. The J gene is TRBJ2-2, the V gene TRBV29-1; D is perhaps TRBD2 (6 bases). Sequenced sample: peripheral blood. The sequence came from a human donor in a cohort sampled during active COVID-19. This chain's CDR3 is CSARIDRAGNTGELFF. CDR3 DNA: TGCAGCGCTCGGATCGACCGGGCGGGAAACACCGGGGAGCTGTTTTTT.